Listed here are 22 T cell receptor beta chains from one sample, sequenced in a study of blood T cell repertoires in COVID-19. Using immunoSEQ multiplex PCR, the repertoire was profiled, and TCRdb retains in-frame clones only, with some absent. Among 200,000 or so clones listed, roughly four fifths were seen once. The sequenced material came from peripheral blood. These receptors were obtained from a man aged 25-45 years with active or convalescent COVID-19.

This clone has more than one count but fewer than ten. The chain carries TRBV29-1 and TRBJ1-1; 9 positions agree with TRBD1. Germline V gives CDR1 SQVTM, CDR2 ANQGSEA. The trim removed 6 bases at V and 1 base at J, leaving 3 bases unmatched. This CDR3 is 13 amino acids long. The CDR3 DNA is TGCAGCGTACAGGGACAGGGGAACACTGAAGCTTTCTTT. Residues: CSVQGQGNTEAFF.

J is TRBJ1-2 and V is TRBV9; D remains ambiguous. Per germline, CDR1 SGDLS and CDR2 YYNGEE. The CDR3 runs 13 residues. V was cut by 3 bases and J by 3 bases, with 9 bases left in between. CDR3 residues: CASSDSTYYGYTF. Written as DNA, the CDR3 is TGTGCCAGCAGCGACTCTACGTACTATGGCTACACCTTC.

The chain couples TRBV10-1 to TRBJ2-4; 9 nucleotides match TRBD1. Losses at the gene ends were 0 bases for V and 4 bases for J; bases not matched to a gene: 1. In germline, CDR1 is WNHNN, CDR2 SYGVQD (reference sequence). The CDR3 contains 15 residues. CDR3 loop: CASSESGTGKNIQYF. The CDR3 nucleotides are TGCGCCAGCAGTGAGTCAGGGACAGGGAAAAACATTCAGTACTTC.

This chain connects TRBV7-9 to TRBJ2-5; D is perhaps TRBD1 (6 bases). V lost 5 bases and J 0 bases, leaving 13 bases between the germline ends. Germline V gene lookup returns CDR1 SEHNR and CDR2 FQNEAQ (reference sequence). There are 15 residues in the CDR3. Here the CDR3 reads CASSTLGGYQETQYF. In DNA form, the CDR3 reads TGTGCCAGCAGCACTCTAGGGGGTTACCAAGAGACCCAGTACTTC.

The chain has TRBV19 and TRBJ1-2; the D gene is possibly TRBD1 (5 bases). The CDR3 is 15 residues long. Trimming removed 3 bases at V and 2 bases at J, with 13 bases between. CDR1 LNHDA and CDR2 SQIVND come from the germline V gene (reference sequence). The CDR3 DNA reads TGTGCCAGTAGTATTCCGACAGCTTACAACTATGGCTACACCTTC. Amino acid sequence: CASSIPTAYNYGYTF.

The sample holds a few counts of this clone. One junction end disagrees with the germline gene, perhaps due to a read error. This chain links TRBV24-1 with TRBJ2-2, with TRBD1 identical over 8 bases. Per germline, CDR1 KGHDR and CDR2 SFDVKD. This CDR3 spans 13 amino acids. The CDR3 is CATQGANTGELFF. The CDR3 bases are TGTGCCACCCAGGGGGCGAATACCGGGGAGCTGTTTTTT.

This rearrangement joins TRBV19 to TRBJ2-7, with TRBD2 matching over 12 bases. J lost 5 bases, V lost 6 bases, and 14 bases had no gene match. Germline CDR1 is LNHDA and CDR2 is SQIVND (reference sequence). This CDR3 is 17 amino acids long. CDR3 DNA sequence: TGTGCCAGTAGCATGACCCTCTCACTAGCGGGAGGCCACGAGCAGTACTTC. Translation gives CASSMTLSLAGGHEQYF.

The gene calls are TRBV28 and TRBJ2-1, with a possible D match to TRBD1 (6 bases). The V end lost 3 bases, the J end lost 8 bases, and 29 bases lay between the germline ends. Germline V gene data show CDR1 as MDHEN and CDR2 as SYDVKM. CDR3 length: 19 residues. CDR3 in DNA: TGTGCCAGCAGTTTTAGGCTGATCCGACAGGCCCTTAGGGGAGATGAGCAGTTCTTC. The encoded protein is CASSFRLIRQALRGDEQFF. Full variable domain (rest looked up from reference TRBV28 and TRBJ2-1): DVKVTQSSRYLVKRTGEKVFLECVQDMDHENMFWYRQDPGLGLRLIYFSYDVKMKEKGDIPEGYSVSREKKERFSLILESASTNQTSMYLCASSFRLIRQALRGDEQFFGPGTRLTVL.

The chain uses TRBV24-1 and TRBJ1-2, with 7 bases lining up with TRBD1. This CDR3 is built from 13 residues. Per the germline V gene, CDR1 is KGHDR and CDR2 is SFDVKD. V trimming: 5 bases; J trimming: 5 bases; junction bases outside the gene matches: 4. This CDR3 is CATSGIQGYGYTF. The CDR3 DNA is TGTGCCACCAGTGGAATACAGGGGTATGGCTACACCTTC.

The rearrangement links TRBV4-1 to TRBJ2-7, with a weak D call TRBD2 (6 bases). Between the trimmed V and J ends, which lost 1 base and 2 bases, there was a span of 18 bases. Germline V gene lookup returns CDR1 MGHRA and CDR2 YSYEKL. The length of the CDR3 is 17 residues. The CDR3 nucleotides read TGCGCCAGCAGCCAAGTAGTTCCGGCGGGGCTCGCCTACGAGCAGTACTTC. It codes for CASSQVVPAGLAYEQYF.

The chain is built from TRBV28 and TRBJ2-3, with 16 bases matching TRBD2. The CDR3 is 16 residues long. Germline V gene data show CDR1 as MDHEN and CDR2 as SYDVKM. The junction had 5 bases not matched to a gene; V was cut back by 6 bases and J by 5 bases. The DNA of the CDR3 is TGTGCCAGCAGGTCGGGACTAGCGGGGGGGAGAGATACGCAGTATTTT. Amino acid sequence: CASRSGLAGGRDTQYF.

The V gene is TRBV11-3, the J gene TRBJ1-1; perhaps TRBD1 as D (6 bases). Per germline, CDR1 SGHNT and CDR2 YENEEA. The CDR3 has 19 residues. Trimming stripped 4 bases from V and 1 base from J, with 25 bases between. Here the CDR3 DNA reads TGTGCCAGCAGCTCGGGGGGCTCGGGATGGTTAGCGCGGAACACTGAAGCTTTCTTT. It is translated as CASSSGGSGWLARNTEAFF.

This clone was detected once. The gene calls are TRBV10-1 and TRBJ1-3; maybe TRBD1 (6 bases). This CDR3 is 15 amino acids long. Germline loops: CDR1 WNHNN, CDR2 SYGVQD (reference sequence). V shed 6 bases and J shed 2 bases, with 14 bases lying between them. In DNA, the CDR3 is TGCGCCAGCAGCGAGGGACACACTGCTGGAAACACCATATATTTT. Protein: CASSEGHTAGNTIYF.

V gene TRBV3-1 (or the pseudogene TRBV3-2) combines with J gene TRBJ2-7, with 8 nucleotides matching TRBD1. The CDR3 extends over 14 amino acids. Trimming removed 3 bases from V and 3 bases from J; junction bases left unmatched: 4. Germline CDR1 is LGHDT and CDR2 is YNNKEL (reference sequence). The CDR3 sequence is CASSQSTGGYEQYV. Written as DNA, the CDR3 is TGTGCCAGCAGCCAGAGTACAGGGGGCTACGAGCAGTACGTC.

This chain uses TRBV5-4 with TRBJ1-2; 12 nucleotides agree with TRBD1. Germline-derived CDR1 and CDR2 are SGHNT and YYREEE (reference sequence). V lost 4 bases to trimming and J lost 1 base; unmatched junction nucleotides: 5. This CDR3 spans 16 amino acids. Written as DNA, the CDR3 is TGTGCCAGCAGCACGGGACAGGGGGCGGTTAACTATGGCTACACCTTC. As protein: CASSTGQGAVNYGYTF.

CDR3 DNA: TGTGCCATCAGGTCGTCCCAGACAGGGAATCAGCCCCAGCATTTT. It translates to CAIRSSQTGNQPQHF. The chain couples TRBV10-3 to TRBJ1-5, with TRBD1 identical over 7 bases. Germline CDR1 ENHRY, CDR2 SYGVKD. V gave up 6 bases and J gave up 4 bases; unmatched junction bases: 9. The CDR3 is 15 amino acids.

This clone was detected once. V usage is TRBV6-6 and J usage is TRBJ2-7; 7 bases are shared with TRBD1. The CDR3 spans 14 residues. Germline V CDR1 and CDR2: MNHNY, SVGAGI (reference sequence). Trimming took 6 bases from V and 7 from J; bases not matched to a gene: 12. CDR3: CASRYGQGVPEQYV. The CDR3, as DNA: TGTGCCAGCAGATATGGCCAGGGGGTACCAGAGCAGTACGTC.

This clone was detected once. The chain employs TRBV7-8 and TRBJ2-5; 11 bases are a match to TRBD2. Losses at the gene ends were 6 bases for V and 5 bases for J; bases not matched to a gene: 8. The CDR3 runs 15 residues. Germline CDR1 reads SGHVS; CDR2 reads FQNEAQ. The CDR3 bases are TGTGCCAGCAGGCCTACTAGCGGGAGAAGCGAGACCCAGTACTTC. Translated, it gives CASRPTSGRSETQYF.

V is TRBV24-1 and J is TRBJ1-1; possible D gene TRBD1, 6 bases. Germline V gene lookup returns CDR1 KGHDR and CDR2 SFDVKD. The CDR3 sequence is 15 residues long. V was trimmed by 7 bases and J by 4 bases, leaving 18 bases between them. The CDR3 sequence: CATRGTGGASTEAFF. The DNA for the CDR3 is TGTGCCACCAGGGGGACGGGGGGCGCGAGCACTGAAGCTTTCTTT.

The chain has TRBV19 and TRBJ1-1; no clear D gene. Germline V gene data show CDR1 as LNHDA and CDR2 as SQIVND (reference sequence). The CDR3 is 14 residues long. V was pared by 8 bases and J by 6 bases, with 19 bases between. The CDR3 protein is CASRALDGSSEAFF. CDR3 in DNA: TGTGCCAGTCGTGCCCTAGATGGGAGCTCTGAAGCTTTCTTT.

The chain recombines TRBV28 with TRBJ1-2; 7 bases map to TRBD1. Germline V lookup: CDR1 MDHEN, CDR2 SYDVKM. V trimming: 6 bases; J trimming: 2 bases; junction bases outside the gene matches: 9. The CDR3 consists of 15 residues. The CDR3, as DNA: TGTGCCAGCAGCTCCTGGGCAGGGGGGAACTATGGCTACACCTTC. Its translation: CASSSWAGGNYGYTF.

V usage is TRBV28 and J usage is TRBJ2-7, with D possibly TRBD1 on 5 matching bases. Trimming stripped 5 bases from V and 0 bases from J, with 14 bases between. The CDR3 runs to 15 residues. CDR1 and CDR2 (germline): MDHEN, SYDVKM. The CDR3 DNA sequence: TGTGCCAGCAGTGTCCTCAGGGTAAGCTCCTACGAGCAGTACTTC. Translated: CASSVLRVSSYEQYF.